The T cell receptor beta chain under discussion was sequenced for a study of blood T cell repertoires in COVID-19. Here immunoSEQ multiplex PCR was the method, and the copy in TCRdb shows in-frame clones only, minus some. The table lists 250,000 to 300,000 clones, roughly nine tenths of them singletons. CDR1 is SGHRS and CDR2 is YFSETQ in the germline V gene. Losses at the gene ends were 4 bases for V and 6 bases for J; bases not matched to a gene: 11. This CDR3 is 16 amino acids long. This TCR was sampled from a woman aged 40 to 50 who had recovered from COVID-19. V and J are TRBV5-1 and TRBJ2-2; 8 bases are shared with TRBD2. The specimen was peripheral blood. DNA of the CDR3: TGCGCCAGCAGCCCCGCCGGGACTAGAGCCGCCGGGGAGCTGTTTTTT. Translating gives CASSPAGTRAAGELFF. The full variable domain, in which reference TRBV5-1 and TRBJ2-2 provide the parts outside the CDR3, is KAGVTQTPRYLIKTRGQQVTLSCSPISGHRSVSWYQQTPGQGLQFLFEYFSETQRNKGNFPGRFSGRQFSNSRSEMNVSTLELGDSALYLCASSPAGTRAAGELFFGEGSRLTVL.